This T cell receptor (beta chain) was observed in a study of vaccination and CD4 T cells after COVID-19. Treatment given: approximately 10-day PBMC culture with coronavirus spike peptide pools or control peptides (ViraFEST assay). In regard to this clonotype: Its specificity is not known.

Overall study results and limits: The study found median SARS-CoV-2-reactive clonotypes rising from 21 to 38, not significantly.

Once obtained from cultured CD4+ T cells, the DNA was sequenced using the Oncomine TCR Beta short-read assay. TCRdb reanalysed the PCR reads using MiXCR and keeps one entry per CDR3 protein. The sample holds some 13,000 distinct CDR3 sequences; around 61% are singletons and the top ten take around 17%. Germline CDR1 is SEHNR and CDR2 is FQNEAQ (reference sequence). V was shortened by 5 bases and J by 2 bases, with 18 bases between the two germline ends. CDR3 length: 16 residues. The sequencing sample was made of CD4+ T cells from blood, cultured in vitro. The rearrangement links TRBV7-9 to TRBJ1-2; D is unresolved. This sequence originates from a human donor who had recovered from COVID-19. The CDR3 loop reads CASSQGAGLGNYGYTF. The CDR3 DNA follows: TGTGCCAGCAGCCAAGGAGCCGGACTGGGGAACTATGGCTACACCTTC.